Following are 15 T cell receptor beta chains from one sample sequenced in a study of spatial heterogeneity in lung cancer. Time point here: blood at routine non-recurrence follow-up after resection. TCRdb ran MiXCR on the 5' RACE reads and lists one entry per CDR3 protein. The table shows tens of thousands of distinct CDR3 sequences, with about 10% occurring only once. The sample was PBMCs, taken at follow-up. These receptors originate from a male donor with early-stage non-small cell lung cancer.

This clonotype was picked up many times. V is TRBV20-1 and J is TRBJ1-1; D not certain. The CDR3 is made up of 15 amino acids. V was shortened by 4 bases and J by 2 bases, with 17 bases between the two germline ends. The germline CDR1 and CDR2 sequences are DFQATT and SNEGSKA (reference sequence). The CDR3 nucleotides are TGCAGTGCTACTCGGACCCCGACAATCAACACTGAAGCTTTCTTT. Its protein is CSATRTPTINTEAFF.

Many counts were recorded for this clonotype. The J gene is TRBJ2-3, the V gene TRBV20-1; 10 positions match TRBD2. Trimming at V came to 6 bases and at J to 4 bases, leaving 7 bases not matched to a gene. Germline lookup yields CDR1 DFQATT and CDR2 SNEGSKA (reference sequence). This CDR3 is built from 14 residues. This chain's CDR3 is CSAKSGGAADTQYF. For the CDR3, the DNA is TGCAGTGCAAAGAGCGGGGGGGCAGCAGATACGCAGTATTTT.

This clonotype was detected a few times. V usage is TRBV6-2 or TRBV6-3 and J usage is TRBJ1-5; perhaps TRBD1 as D (5 bases). Germline V gene data show CDR1 as MNHEY and CDR2 as SVGEGT. Trimming removed 7 bases from V and 2 bases from J, with 15 bases in between. This CDR3 is built from 15 residues. CDR3 sequence (DNA): TGTGCCAGCAAAGCAAGGGGTGAGGGCAATCAGCCCCAGCATTTT. It codes for CASKARGEGNQPQHF.

This clonotype was detected many times. V usage is TRBV2 and J usage is TRBJ2-1; 7 nucleotides align to TRBD1. CDR1 and CDR2 (germline): SNHLY, FYNNEI. Germline trimming cut 6 bases from V and 12 bases from J; bases unmatched to any gene: 8. This CDR3 is built from 12 residues. Here the CDR3 DNA reads TGTGCCAGCAGCGAGGACAGGTTCATGCAGTTCTTC. Residues: CASSEDRFMQFF.

The CDR3 sequence: CASSSPRTANGYTF. DNA for the CDR3: TGTGCCAGCAGCTCCCCGCGGACAGCCAACGGCTACACCTTC. V is TRBV7-9 and J is TRBJ1-2, with D perhaps TRBD1 (6 bases). V lost 4 bases and J 8 bases, leaving 17 bases between the germline ends. The length of the CDR3 is 14 residues. Germline assignment: CDR1 SEHNR and CDR2 FQNEAQ (reference sequence).

This clonotype was observed a few times. The chain employs TRBV5-4 and TRBJ2-4, with 9 positions matching TRBD1. Germline-derived CDR1 and CDR2 are SGHNT and YYREEE (reference sequence). The V segment lost 5 bases and the J segment 0 bases; nucleotides outside the gene matches: 6. The CDR3 runs to 16 residues. CDR3 sequence reads: CASSRTGALAKNIQYF. The CDR3 DNA reads TGTGCCAGCAGTCGGACAGGGGCTCTAGCCAAAAACATTCAGTACTTC.

Many counts were recorded for this clonotype. The V gene is TRBV7-9, the J gene TRBJ2-1; 9 positions agree with TRBD2. The CDR3 consists of 14 residues. The germline gives CDR1 SEHNR, CDR2 FQNEAQ (reference sequence). The V and J ends lost 5 bases and 8 bases, in that order; junction bases with no gene match: 7. The chain's CDR3 is CASSPTSGRYEQFF. CDR3 sequence (DNA): TGTGCCAGCAGCCCGACTAGCGGTAGATATGAGCAGTTCTTC.

This clonotype has a count of ten or more. The J gene is TRBJ2-2, the V gene TRBV3-1; D is unresolved. Germline CDR1 LGHDT, CDR2 YNNKEL (reference sequence). The CDR3 totals 14 residues. V dropped 1 base and J dropped 4 bases, with 7 bases sitting between them. The CDR3 region has the DNA TGTGCCAGCAGCCAAGGGACGAGCACCGGGGAGCTGTTTTTT. Encoded protein: CASSQGTSTGELFF.

This clonotype showed up many times. J is TRBJ2-7 and V is TRBV28, with D uncertain. The CDR3 loop spans 14 amino acids. Germline CDR1 MDHEN, CDR2 SYDVKM. V gave up 5 bases and J gave up 5 bases, with 16 bases separating them. The CDR3 DNA reads as TGTGCCAGCAGTCAAACTCGGACCAAAGACGAGCAGTACTTC. Its translation is CASSQTRTKDEQYF.

This clonotype was recorded a few times. The V gene is TRBV9, the J gene TRBJ2-7; a weak D match, TRBD1 (5 bases). The V and J ends lost 0 bases and 3 bases respectively, with 13 bases between them. CDR3 size: 15 residues. The germline V gene has CDR1 SGDLS and CDR2 YYNGEE. CDR3 bases: TGTGCCAGCAGCGTAGGTTGGGGCGCATTCTACGAGCAGTACTTC. Translated, it gives CASSVGWGAFYEQYF.

The sample holds a few counts of this clonotype. Just one base apart from a much larger clone, this may be a read error. This chain uses TRBV20-1 with TRBJ1-2, with D maybe TRBD1 (5 bases). This CDR3 spans 13 amino acids. CDR1 is DFQATT and CDR2 is SNEGSKA in the germline V gene (reference sequence). V was shortened by 1 base and J by 4 bases, with 10 bases between the two germline ends. CDR3 DNA: TGCAGTGCTAGAGGGCAGCAGGGCTATGGCTACACCTTC. The encoded protein is CSARGQQGYGYTF.

This clonotype was counted many times. This rearrangement joins TRBV25-1 to TRBJ2-7; D perhaps matches TRBD1 (5 bases). The CDR3 runs to 14 residues. V was shortened by 2 bases and J by 3 bases, with 11 bases between the two germline ends. Germline V gene sequence: CDR1 MGHDK, CDR2 SYGVNS. CDR3 protein: CASSEAGPGYEQYF. In nucleotides, the CDR3 is TGTGCCAGCAGTGAAGCAGGGCCCGGCTACGAGCAGTACTTC.

The chain recombines TRBV28 with TRBJ1-4; 8 nucleotides line up with TRBD1. Per the germline V gene, CDR1 is MDHEN and CDR2 is SYDVKM. V gave up 5 bases and J gave up 5 bases; unmatched junction bases: 7. The CDR3 covers 15 residues. CDR3 amino acids: CASSPGQGQNEKLFF. Written as DNA, the CDR3 is TGTGCCAGCAGTCCCGGACAGGGCCAAAATGAAAAACTGTTTTTT. Using reference TRBV28 and TRBJ1-4 for the parts outside the CDR3, the full variable domain is DVKVTQSSRYLVKRTGEKVFLECVQDMDHENMFWYRQDPGLGLRLIYFSYDVKMKEKGDIPEGYSVSREKKERFSLILESASTNQTSMYLCASSPGQGQNEKLFFGSGTQLSVL.

The chain couples TRBV7-2 to TRBJ2-3; tentative D call: TRBD2 (5 bases). The CDR3 has 13 amino acids. Trimming left V 5 bases short and J 5 bases short, with 11 bases between. In germline, CDR1 is SGHTA, CDR2 FQGNSA. The CDR3, as DNA: TGTGCCAGCAGCCCCCGGAGGAGAGATACGCAGTATTTT. Encoded protein: CASSPRRRDTQYF.

This clonotype has more than one count but fewer than ten. The chain is built from TRBV11-2 and TRBJ1-1; the match to TRBD1 covers 9 bases. The CDR3 runs to 14 residues. The V gene end was trimmed by 3 bases and the J gene end by 10 bases; junction bases not matched to a gene: 9. Germline CDR1 and CDR2: SGHAT and FQNNGV. The CDR3 spells CASSFPGTGRGAFF. DNA of the CDR3: TGTGCCAGCAGCTTTCCCGGGACAGGGAGGGGAGCTTTCTTT.